The text below deals with one T cell receptor (beta chain). This CDR3 has 15 amino acids. V lost 3 bases, J lost 2 bases, and 5 bases stayed unmatched. CDR1 is SGHRS, CDR2 YFSETQ, per germline. The data were taken from a study of cytomegalovirus exposure and HLA in healthy donors. Vbeta (60) and Jbeta (13) primers were used in the PCR. Generated by immunoSEQ multiplex PCR, the TCRdb table keeps only in-frame clones and is missing some. The table shows just over 150,000 clones, with 65% to 90% occurring only once. The sample was PBMCs. The receptor was derived from a man aged 45-60 years in good health and CMV-seropositive. The chain is built from TRBV5-1 and TRBJ2-1; 7 bases match TRBD1. The chain's CDR3 is CASSSNRGPYNEQFF. The CDR3 DNA reads as TGCGCCAGCAGCTCTAACAGGGGACCCTACAATGAGCAGTTCTTC.